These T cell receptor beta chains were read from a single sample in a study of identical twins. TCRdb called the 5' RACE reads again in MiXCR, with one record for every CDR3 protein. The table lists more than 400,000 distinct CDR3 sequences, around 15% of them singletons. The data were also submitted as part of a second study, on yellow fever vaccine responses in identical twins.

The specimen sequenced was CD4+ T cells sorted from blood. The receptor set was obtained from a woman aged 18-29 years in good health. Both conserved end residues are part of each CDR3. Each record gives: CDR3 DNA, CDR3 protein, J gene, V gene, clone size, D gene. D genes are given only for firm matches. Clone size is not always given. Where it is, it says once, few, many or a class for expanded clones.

DNA: TGTGCCAGTAGTCCCAAAGTATGGAGTGGCTACACCTTC; CDR3: CASSPKVWSGYTF; J: TRBJ1-2; V: TRBV19; size: few; D: NA
DNA: TGTGCCAGCAGTGAAGTGCGAGGACCGGAGCTGTTTTTT; CDR3: CASSEVRGPELFF; J: TRBJ2-2; V: TRBV2; size: once; D: NA
DNA: TGTGCCAGCAGCTTAGAACGCGGGACCACAAACCCCTACGAGCAGTACTTC; CDR3: CASSLERGTTNPYEQYF; J: TRBJ2-7; V: TRBV7-9; size: few; D: NA
DNA: TGTGCCAGCTCGCGAGGCTCCCTCACCCAAGAGACCCAGTACTTC; CDR3: CASSRGSLTQETQYF; J: TRBJ2-5; V: TRBV18; size: NA; D: NA
DNA: TGTGCCACCAGCAGAGGGCTAGGGGAGGGAGATACGCAGTATTTT; CDR3: CATSRGLGEGDTQYF; J: TRBJ2-3; V: TRBV15; size: NA; D: TRBD2
DNA: TGCGCCAGCAGGCCTCTCGACTCCTACAATGAGCAGTTCTTC; CDR3: CASRPLDSYNEQFF; J: TRBJ2-1; V: TRBV10-2; size: few; D: NA
DNA: TGTGCCAGCTGGGACAGGGAAGAGACCCAGTACTTC; CDR3: CASWDREETQYF; J: TRBJ2-5; V: TRBV2; size: few; D: TRBD1
DNA: TGTGCCAGCAGTTTCGGGGTAGCGGGAGTGCAAGAGACCCAGTACTTC; CDR3: CASSFGVAGVQETQYF; J: TRBJ2-5; V: TRBV12-3/TRBV12-4; size: few; D: TRBD2
DNA: TGTGCCATCAGTGATAGGACGGGTACTAGGGGCGATGAGCAGTTCTTC; CDR3: CAISDRTGTRGDEQFF; J: TRBJ2-1; V: TRBV10-3; size: few; D: NA
DNA: TGCAGCGTTGAAGGAGGGGATTACGAGCAGTACTTC; CDR3: CSVEGGDYEQYF; J: TRBJ2-7; V: TRBV29-1; size: few; D: NA
DNA: TGCAGCGTCGACCCAGGGGGGCGTACAGAAAACATTCAGTACTTC; CDR3: CSVDPGGRTENIQYF; J: TRBJ2-4; V: TRBV29-1; size: few; D: NA
DNA: TGTGCCATCAGTGAGTCGAGTGGGGGGTCCGGGGAGCTGTTTTTT; CDR3: CAISESSGGSGELFF; J: TRBJ2-2; V: TRBV10-3; size: NA; D: NA
DNA: TGTGCCAGCTCCACTTCGGCGGCGTTGGCGGCGCCTGAAGCTTTCTTT; CDR3: CASSTSAALAAPEAFF; J: TRBJ1-1; V: TRBV12-3/TRBV12-4; size: many; D: NA
DNA: TGTGCCAGCAGCTTAACAGCAACTAATGAAAAACTGTTTTTT; CDR3: CASSLTATNEKLFF; J: TRBJ1-4; V: TRBV7-9; size: many; D: NA
DNA: TGCAGTGCAGCCCGGGACGTCCACAATCAGCCCCAGCATTTT; CDR3: CSAARDVHNQPQHF; J: TRBJ1-5; V: TRBV20-1; size: few; D: NA
DNA: TGCGCCAGCAGTGAGACTACGGGGAACACTGAAGCTTTCTTT; CDR3: CASSETTGNTEAFF; J: TRBJ1-1; V: TRBV10-1; size: NA; D: NA
DNA: TGCGCCAGCAGCGTCAGTACAGGGACCGAGCAGTACTTC; CDR3: CASSVSTGTEQYF; J: TRBJ2-7; V: TRBV5-1; size: few; D: NA
DNA: TGTGCCAGCAGTCGAGAAGGGGGTGAGCAGTTCTTC; CDR3: CASSREGGEQFF; J: TRBJ2-1; V: TRBV6-1; size: NA; D: NA
DNA: TGTGCCAGCAGACCTGGTCTGGGGGGCTACAATGAGCAGTTCTTC; CDR3: CASRPGLGGYNEQFF; J: TRBJ2-1; V: TRBV5-6; size: NA; D: NA
DNA: TGTGCCAGCAGCCTGCGGACAGGTGTGGGCGGGGAGCTGTTTTTT; CDR3: CASSLRTGVGGELFF; J: TRBJ2-2; V: TRBV12-3/TRBV12-4; size: few; D: TRBD1
DNA: TGTGCCAGCAGCTGGGGGTTTGGGCCAGATACGCAGTATTTT; CDR3: CASSWGFGPDTQYF; J: TRBJ2-3; V: TRBV5-8; size: few; D: NA
DNA: TGTGCCAGCAGCCCCAGAGGGGGGGGGACCTACAATGAGCAGTTCTTC; CDR3: CASSPRGGGTYNEQFF; J: TRBJ2-1; V: TRBV3-1; size: NA; D: NA
DNA: TGCGCCAGCAGAACGGACAGGGACCATGGCTACACCTTC; CDR3: CASRTDRDHGYTF; J: TRBJ1-2; V: TRBV5-1; size: NA; D: TRBD1
DNA: TGTGCCAGTAACAAGGACCCGGGACGGCTTGAAGCTTTCTTT; CDR3: CASNKDPGRLEAFF; J: TRBJ1-1; V: TRBV11-2; size: NA; D: NA
DNA: TGTGCCAGCAGTTGGTGGGGGTTAGTTTTCGGTCAGCCCCAGCATTTT; CDR3: CASSWWGLVFGQPQHF; J: TRBJ1-5; V: TRBV2; size: few; D: NA
DNA: TGTGCCAGCAGCTTAGTCGGGACTAGCGGGAGGGCCAGGCCGGATACGCAGTATTTT; CDR3: CASSLVGTSGRARPDTQYF; J: TRBJ2-3; V: TRBV7-6; size: NA; D: TRBD2
DNA: TGTGCCAGCAGCCAAGGAACCCCCCTTACTATTAGTGAGCAGTTCTTC; CDR3: CASSQGTPLTISEQFF; J: TRBJ2-1; V: TRBV3-1; size: NA; D: NA
DNA: TGCGCCAGCAGCCAAGTTCAGGGAGCGTATAGCAATCAGCCCCAGCATTTT; CDR3: CASSQVQGAYSNQPQHF; J: TRBJ1-5; V: TRBV4-1; size: few; D: NA
DNA: TGTGCCAGCAGAAACCCAAGGCCTCTAAACTCTGGGGCCAACGTCCTGACTTTC; CDR3: CASRNPRPLNSGANVLTF; J: TRBJ2-6; V: TRBV21-1; size: NA; D: NA
DNA: TGTGCCAGCACCAAAGGAGACAGCTCTGGAAACACCATATATTTT; CDR3: CASTKGDSSGNTIYF; J: TRBJ1-3; V: TRBV12-3/TRBV12-4; size: few; D: NA
DNA: TGTGCCAGCAGACCAGGGGGGGAAACCTACAATGAGCAGTTCTTC; CDR3: CASRPGGETYNEQFF; J: TRBJ2-1; V: TRBV7-2; size: NA; D: NA